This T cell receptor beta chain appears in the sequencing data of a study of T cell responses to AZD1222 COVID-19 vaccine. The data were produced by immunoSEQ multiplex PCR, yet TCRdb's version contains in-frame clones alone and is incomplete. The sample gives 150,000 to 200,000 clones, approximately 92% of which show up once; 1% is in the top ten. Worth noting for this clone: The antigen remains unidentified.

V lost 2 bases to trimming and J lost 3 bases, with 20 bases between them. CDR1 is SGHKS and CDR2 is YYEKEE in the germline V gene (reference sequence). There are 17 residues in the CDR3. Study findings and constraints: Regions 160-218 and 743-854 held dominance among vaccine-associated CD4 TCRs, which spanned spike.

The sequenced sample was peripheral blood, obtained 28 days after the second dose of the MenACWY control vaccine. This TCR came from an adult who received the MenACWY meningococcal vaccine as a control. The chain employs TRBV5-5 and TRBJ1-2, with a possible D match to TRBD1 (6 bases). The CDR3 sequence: CASSFRDGGASDYGYTF. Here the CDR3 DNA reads TGTGCCAGCAGCTTTCGGGACGGGGGCGCTTCAGACTATGGCTACACCTTC.